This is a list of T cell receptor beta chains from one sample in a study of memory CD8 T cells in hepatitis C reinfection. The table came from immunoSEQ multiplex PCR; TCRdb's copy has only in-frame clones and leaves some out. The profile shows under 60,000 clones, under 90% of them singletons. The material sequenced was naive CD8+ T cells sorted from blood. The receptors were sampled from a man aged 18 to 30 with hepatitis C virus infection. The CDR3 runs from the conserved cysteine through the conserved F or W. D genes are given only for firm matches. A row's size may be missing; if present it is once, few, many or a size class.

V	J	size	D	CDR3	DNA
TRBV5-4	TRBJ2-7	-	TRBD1	CASTRRDRGTDEQYF	TGTGCCAGCACCCGGAGGGACAGGGGGACGGACGAGCAGTACTTC
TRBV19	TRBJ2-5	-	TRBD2	CASSIAGGPGETQYF	TGTGCCAGTAGTATTGCGGGGGGGCCTGGAGAGACCCAGTACTTC
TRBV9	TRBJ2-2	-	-	CASSVALNTGELFF	TGTGCCAGCAGCGTAGCCTTGAACACCGGGGAGCTGTTTTTT
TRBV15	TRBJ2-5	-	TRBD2	CATSSSLLGGGGGFQETQYF	TGTGCCACCAGCAGCTCACTACTCGGAGGCGGGGGGGGCTTCCAAGAGACCCAGTACTTC
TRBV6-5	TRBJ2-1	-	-	CASSPSGGGHHEQFF	TGTGCCAGCAGTCCCTCGGGAGGGGGCCATCATGAGCAGTTCTTC
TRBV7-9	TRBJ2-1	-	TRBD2	CASSLEDGGGAYEQFF	TGTGCCAGCAGCTTAGAGGATGGCGGGGGGGCATATGAGCAGTTCTTC
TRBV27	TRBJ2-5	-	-	CASSLPPTQYF	TGTGCCAGCAGTTTACCCCCTACGCAGTACTTC
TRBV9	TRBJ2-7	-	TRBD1	CASSGGGTGTLYEQYF	TGTGCCAGCAGCGGAGGGGGGACAGGGACACTCTACGAGCAGTACTTC
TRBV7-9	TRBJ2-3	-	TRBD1	CASSLGGTGSSTDTQYF	TGTGCCAGCAGCTTAGGGGGGACAGGATCTAGCACAGATACGCAGTATTTT
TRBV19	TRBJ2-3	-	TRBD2	CASSMTGGLSDTQYF	TGTGCCAGTAGTATGACGGGAGGCCTATCAGATACGCAGTATTTT
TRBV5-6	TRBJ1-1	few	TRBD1	CASSLETGGLTEAFF	TGTGCCAGCAGCTTGGAGACAGGGGGCTTAACTGAAGCTTTCTTT
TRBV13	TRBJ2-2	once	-	CASSSEGSAGELFF	TGTGCCAGCAGCTCCGAGGGTAGTGCCGGGGAGCTGTTTTTT
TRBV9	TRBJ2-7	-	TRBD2	CASSASGPSYEQYF	TGTGCCAGCAGCGCTAGCGGGCCCTCCTACGAGCAGTACTTC
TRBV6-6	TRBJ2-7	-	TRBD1	CASRSRPGTGAVEQYF	TGTGCCAGCAGATCCCGCCCCGGGACAGGGGCCGTCGAGCAGTACTTC
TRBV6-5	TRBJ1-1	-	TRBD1	CASKTGTANTEAFF	TGTGCCAGCAAAACCGGGACAGCGAACACTGAAGCTTTCTTT
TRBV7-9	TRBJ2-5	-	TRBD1	CASSLGQGWYRTQYF	TGTGCCAGCAGCCTAGGACAGGGGTGGTACCGGACCCAGTACTTC
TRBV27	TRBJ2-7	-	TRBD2	CASKMGGVVGEQYF	TGTGCCAGCAAAATGGGGGGGGTGGTGGGCGAGCAGTACTTC
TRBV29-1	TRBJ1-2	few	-	CSVPTTDTYGYTF	TGCAGCGTCCCGACCACGGACACCTATGGCTACACCTTC
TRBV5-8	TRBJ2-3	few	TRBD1	CASTEGQGGTDTQYF	TGTGCCAGCACCGAGGGACAGGGGGGCACAGATACGCAGTATTTT
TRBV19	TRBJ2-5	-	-	CASSIGAGGGETQYF	TGTGCCAGTAGTATAGGAGCAGGGGGAGGAGAGACCCAGTACTTC
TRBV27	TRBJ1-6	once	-	CASSLWAGPDSPLHF	TGTGCCAGCAGTTTATGGGCAGGGCCCGACTCACCCCTCCACTTT
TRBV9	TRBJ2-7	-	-	CASSVFAGGDEQYF	TGTGCCAGCAGCGTATTTGCCGGAGGAGACGAGCAGTACTTC
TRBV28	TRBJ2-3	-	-	CASSLSGRVGDTQYF	TGTGCCAGCAGTTTATCCGGCAGGGTGGGTGATACGCAGTATTTT
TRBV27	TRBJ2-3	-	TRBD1	CASRWTGGDTQYF	TGTGCCAGCAGATGGACAGGGGGGGATACGCAGTATTTT
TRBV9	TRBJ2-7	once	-	CASSSTDEQYF	TGTGCCAGCTCGTCGACAGACGAGCAGTACTTC
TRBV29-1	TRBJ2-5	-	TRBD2	CSVGLAGVLGEETQYF	TGCAGCGTTGGTCTAGCGGGAGTACTCGGGGAAGAGACCCAGTACTTC
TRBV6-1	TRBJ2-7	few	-	CASSEGLGAYEQYF	TGTGCCAGCAGTGAAGGACTAGGGGCCTACGAGCAGTACTTC
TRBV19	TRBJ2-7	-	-	CASSPSDFYEQYF	TGTGCCAGTAGTCCCTCCGACTTCTACGAGCAGTACTTC
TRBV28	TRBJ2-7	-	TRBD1	CASAQGAAYEQYF	TGTGCCAGCGCTCAGGGGGCCGCTTACGAGCAGTACTTC
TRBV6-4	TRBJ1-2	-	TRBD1	CASSQSYRDSYGYTF	TGTGCCAGCAGTCAGAGTTACCGGGACAGCTATGGCTACACCTTC
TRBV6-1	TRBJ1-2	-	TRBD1	CASRAGGAYYGYTF	TGTGCCAGCAGGGCAGGGGGCGCCTACTATGGCTACACCTTC
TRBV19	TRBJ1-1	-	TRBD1	CASSTTGGIPEAFF	TGTGCCAGTAGTACGACAGGGGGCATTCCTGAAGCTTTCTTT
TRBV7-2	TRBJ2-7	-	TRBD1	CASSFGTAYEQYF	TGTGCCAGCAGCTTCGGGACAGCCTACGAGCAGTACTTC
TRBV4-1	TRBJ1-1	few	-	CASSQGGDYTEAFF	TGCGCCAGCAGCCAAGGAGGAGACTACACTGAAGCTTTCTTT
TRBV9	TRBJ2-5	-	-	CASSVGGGTQETQYF	TGTGCCAGCAGCGTAGGCGGTGGCACCCAAGAGACCCAGTACTTC
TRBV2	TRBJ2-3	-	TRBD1	CASTPGQASTDTQYF	TGTGCCAGCACCCCAGGACAGGCAAGCACAGATACGCAGTATTTT
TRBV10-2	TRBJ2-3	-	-	CASSRERYTDTQYF	TGCGCCAGCAGCCGAGAGCGATACACAGATACGCAGTATTTT
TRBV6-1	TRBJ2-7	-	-	CASRPGLTYEQYF	TGTGCCAGTCGCCCCGGACTTACCTACGAGCAGTACTTC
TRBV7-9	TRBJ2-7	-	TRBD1	CASSLAPGTGGGEQYF	TGTGCCAGCAGCTTGGCCCCCGGGACAGGGGGCGGTGAGCAGTACTTC
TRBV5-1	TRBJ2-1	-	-	CASSLEIVNSAYNEQFF	TGCGCCAGCAGCTTGGAGATTGTGAATAGCGCCTACAATGAGCAGTTCTTC
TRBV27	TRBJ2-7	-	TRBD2	CASSPSGGTSVAYEQYF	TGTGCCAGCAGTCCCTCCGGGGGGACTAGCGTTGCCTACGAGCAGTACTTC
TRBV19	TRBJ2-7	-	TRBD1	CASSTGTGVLYEQYF	TGTGCCAGTAGTACAGGGACAGGTGTCCTTTACGAGCAGTACTTC
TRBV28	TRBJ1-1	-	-	CASSSLQGEGNTEAFF	TGTGCCAGCAGTTCCTTACAGGGTGAAGGGAACACTGAAGCTTTCTTT
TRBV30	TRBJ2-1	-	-	CAWSRGNEQFF	TGTGCCTGGAGTCGGGGCAATGAGCAGTTCTTC
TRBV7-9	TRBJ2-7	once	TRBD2	CASSSTSGRAPYEQYF	TGTGCCAGCAGCTCTACTAGCGGGAGGGCCCCCTACGAGCAGTACTTC
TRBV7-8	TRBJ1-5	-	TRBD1	CASRPDRGGNQPQHF	TGTGCCAGCAGACCAGACAGGGGGGGCAATCAGCCCCAGCATTTT
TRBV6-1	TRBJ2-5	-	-	CASSDEQGYQETQYF	TGTGCCAGCAGTGACGAGCAGGGGTACCAAGAGACCCAGTACTTC
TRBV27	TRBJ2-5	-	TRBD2	CASSLHVGTTKETQYF	TGTGCCAGCAGTTTACACGTCGGGACTACCAAAGAGACCCAGTACTTC
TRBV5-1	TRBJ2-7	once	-	CASSLIGGYEQYF	TGCGCCAGCAGCTTGATAGGGGGCTACGAGCAGTACTTC
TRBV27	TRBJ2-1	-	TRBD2	CASGPGGPSYNEQFF	TGTGCCAGCGGCCCGGGAGGGCCCTCCTACAATGAGCAGTTCTTC
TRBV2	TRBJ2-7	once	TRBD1	CASRPGQGVYEQYF	TGTGCCAGCAGACCGGGACAGGGGGTCTACGAGCAGTACTTC
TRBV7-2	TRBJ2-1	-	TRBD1	CASSSPDRGLYYNEQFF	TGTGCCAGCAGCTCCCCGGACAGGGGGCTGTACTACAATGAGCAGTTCTTC
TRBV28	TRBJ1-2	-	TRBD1	CASSPPGQGNYGYTF	TGTGCCAGCAGTCCCCCGGGACAGGGTAACTATGGCTACACCTTC
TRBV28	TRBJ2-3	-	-	CASSLGQFNTDTQYF	TGTGCCAGCAGCCTCGGACAGTTTAACACAGATACGCAGTATTTT
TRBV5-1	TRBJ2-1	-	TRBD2	CASSLNLAGPSSYNEQFF	TGCGCCAGCAGCTTGAATTTAGCGGGCCCCAGCTCCTACAATGAGCAGTTCTTC
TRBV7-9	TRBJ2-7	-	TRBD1	CASSFGQGGIEQYF	TGTGCCAGCAGCTTCGGACAGGGGGGGATCGAGCAGTACTTC
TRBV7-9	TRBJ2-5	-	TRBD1	CASSWGQGEIQEAQYF	TGTGCCAGCAGCTGGGGGCAGGGGGAAATCCAAGAGGCCCAGTACTTC
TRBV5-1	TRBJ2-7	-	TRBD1	CASSWGTGAFEQYF	TGCGCCAGCAGCTGGGGGACAGGGGCGTTCGAGCAGTACTTC
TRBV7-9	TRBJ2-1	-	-	CASSGSSYNEQFF	TGTGCCAGCAGCGGTAGCTCCTACAATGAGCAGTTCTTC
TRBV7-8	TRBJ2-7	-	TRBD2	CASSLAGGPAYEQYF	TGTGCCAGCAGCTTAGCGGGAGGGCCCGCCTACGAGCAGTACTTC